This T cell receptor beta chain was captured in a study of blood T cell repertoires in COVID-19. Whole-study context: Sites in the United States, Italy and Spain provided acute and convalescent COVID-19 samples. Sample material is recorded as cDNA or gDNA derived from T cells, B-cell-depleted T cells, or PBMCs.

Trimming at V came to 4 bases and at J to 4 bases, leaving 10 bases not matched to a gene. The CDR3 covers 16 residues. Per germline, CDR1 ENHRY and CDR2 SYGVKD. Source study methods: Amplified reference gene primers provided the basis for estimating nucleated cell counts. The method was immunoSEQ multiplex PCR; TCRdb's version includes in-frame clones alone and lacks a portion of them. V, J and clone size are those of that table, while D and trimming were read from the DNA. The sample consists of 35,000 to 45,000 clones, 75% to 90% of them appearing once. The rearrangement links TRBV10-3 to TRBJ1-2, with 9 bases matching TRBD1. Source material: peripheral blood. The clonotype comes from a man between 60 and 70 years old with acute or convalescent COVID-19. The CDR3 sequence: CAISVGQGAPIYGYTF. The DNA for the CDR3 is TGTGCCATCAGTGTGGGACAGGGTGCGCCGATCTATGGCTACACCTTC.